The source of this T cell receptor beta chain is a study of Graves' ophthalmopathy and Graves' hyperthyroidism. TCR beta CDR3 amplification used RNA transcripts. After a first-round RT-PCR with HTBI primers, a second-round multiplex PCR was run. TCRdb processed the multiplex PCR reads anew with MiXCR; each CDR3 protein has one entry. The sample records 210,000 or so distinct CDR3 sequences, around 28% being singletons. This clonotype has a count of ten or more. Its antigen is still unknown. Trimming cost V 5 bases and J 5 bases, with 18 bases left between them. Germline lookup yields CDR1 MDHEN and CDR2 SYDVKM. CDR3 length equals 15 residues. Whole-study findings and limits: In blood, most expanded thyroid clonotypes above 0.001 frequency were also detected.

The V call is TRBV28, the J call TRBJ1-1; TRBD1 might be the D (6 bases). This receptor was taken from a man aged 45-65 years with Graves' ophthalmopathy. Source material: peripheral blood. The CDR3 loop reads CASSLSPQGRTEAFF. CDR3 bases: TGTGCCAGCAGTCTCTCCCCACAGGGAAGGACTGAAGCTTTCTTT.